The 23 T cell receptor beta chains given below trace back to one sample, sequenced in a study. MiXCR was run by TCRdb on the RT-PCR reads, yielding one entry per CDR3 protein. This table holds 550,000 to 750,000 distinct CDR3 sequences, 14% found once. Sample: memory CD4+ T cells from blood. The source is a female donor in good health, serving as a healthy control.

This clonotype was observed a few times. This sequence joins TRBV10-3 and TRBJ2-2; D is possibly TRBD2 (6 bases). Germline V gene data show CDR1 as ENHRY and CDR2 as SYGVKD. Trimming left V 2 bases short and J 6 bases short, with 13 bases between. This CDR3 region has 15 residues. The DNA of the CDR3 is TGTGCCATCAGTGAGGGGGGGAATTCGGCCGGGGAGCTGTTTTTT. As protein: CAISEGGNSAGELFF.

This clonotype was recorded a few times. The chain couples TRBV7-6 to TRBJ2-2, with 7 nucleotides matching TRBD1. The CDR3 is 16 residues long. The germline gives CDR1 SGHVS, CDR2 FNYEAQ. Trimming cost V 1 base and J 4 bases; bases outside gene matches: 6. CDR3 in amino acids: CASSLVQGRLTGELFF. The CDR3 nucleotides read TGTGCCAGCAGCTTAGTACAGGGGAGACTCACCGGGGAGCTGTTTTTT.

The CDR3 loop reads CASSSTRSGLPSYEQYF. CDR3 coding DNA: TGTGCCAGCAGCTCTACTAGGTCCGGGCTACCCTCCTACGAGCAGTACTTC. The genes are TRBV11-1 and TRBJ2-7, with D tentatively TRBD2 (5 bases). CDR1 and CDR2 from the germline V gene are SGHAT and FQDESV (reference sequence). V lost 4 bases to trimming and J lost 0 bases, with 19 bases between them. The CDR3 is 17 amino acids.

The chain is built from TRBV5-8 and TRBJ2-2; the D gene is possibly TRBD1 (6 bases). The V gene's germline CDR1 is SGHTS and CDR2 YDEGEE. The V end was cut by 4 bases, the J end by 0 bases, with 10 bases between. The CDR3 covers 15 residues. CDR3 loop: CASSPRGSNTGELFF. The CDR3 coding sequence is TGTGCCAGCAGCCCTAGGGGGTCGAACACCGGGGAGCTGTTTTTT. Together with reference TRBV5-8 and TRBJ2-2, the CDR3 gives the full variable domain: EAGVTQSPTHLIKTRGQQATLRCSPISGHTSVYWYQQALGLGLQFLLWYDEGEERNRGNFPPRFSGRQFPNYSSELNVNALELEDSALYLCASSPRGSNTGELFFGEGSRLTVL.

With respect to this clonotype: A read error is possible here, since a much larger clone lies one base away. The genes are TRBV5-1 and TRBJ2-7; TRBD2 aligns across 10 bases. Trimming took 6 bases from V and 7 from J; bases not matched to a gene: 19. The CDR3 runs to 17 residues. In germline, CDR1 is SGHRS, CDR2 YFSETQ. DNA of the CDR3: TGCGCCAGCACGAGGGCTAGCGGGAGAGACTCCTACAATGAGCAGTACTTC. The encoded protein is CASTRASGRDSYNEQYF.

V usage is TRBV12-3 or TRBV12-4 and J usage is TRBJ1-6; no firm D call. This CDR3 is 14 amino acids long. V lost 1 base to trimming and J lost 8 bases, with 9 bases between them. The CDR3 protein is CASSLERVDSPLHF. The CDR3 DNA reads as TGTGCCAGCAGTTTAGAAAGGGTTGATTCACCCCTCCACTTT.

This clonotype has just a few counts. The chain is built from TRBV30 and TRBJ2-5; either TRBD1 or TRBD2 may supply D (5 bases each). V dropped 2 bases and J dropped 9 bases, with 19 bases sitting between them. The germline gives CDR1 GTSNPN, CDR2 SVGIG (reference sequence). CDR3 length: 14 residues. The CDR3 DNA reads TGTGCCTGGAGTACCGGGACGGGCCGCGTGGCCCAGTACTTC. This translates into CAWSTGTGRVAQYF.

This clonotype has a single count. The V call is TRBV5-6, the J call TRBJ1-5, with 8 bases lining up with TRBD1. The ends lost 4 bases at V and 1 base at J; junction bases unmatched: 10. CDR1 and CDR2 from the germline V gene are SGHDT and YYEEEE. This CDR3 region has 17 residues. Written as DNA, the CDR3 is TGTGCCAGCAGCAAGGGTACAGGGGGGAGAAGCAATCAGCCCCAGCATTTT. Its translation is CASSKGTGGRSNQPQHF.

Ten or more counts support this clonotype. This chain joins TRBV27 and TRBJ1-2, with D possibly TRBD1 on 6 matching bases. CDR3 length: 14 residues. The V gene's germline CDR1 is MNHEY and CDR2 SMNVEV (reference sequence). V lost 3 bases and J 8 bases, leaving 16 bases between the germline ends. The CDR3 nucleotides are TGTGCCAGCAGTTTGGGGGGCAGGGGCGGCGGCTACACCTTC. Translated, it gives CASSLGGRGGGYTF.

This clonotype has a count of ten or more. A junction boundary mismatches the germline segment, possibly from a read error. The V and J genes are TRBV4-2 and TRBJ2-1; 8 nucleotides align to TRBD1. Germline V gene sequence: CDR1 LGHNA, CDR2 YNFKEQ. This CDR3 region has 12 residues. The CDR3, as DNA: TGTGCCAGCAGCCAAGGGGACAGGATAGGGGTCTTC. The encoded protein is CASSQGDRIGVF.

The rearrangement uses TRBV18 and TRBJ2-6; the match to TRBD1 covers 9 bases. Germline values: CDR1 KGHSH, CDR2 LQKENI. V dropped 3 bases and J dropped 8; count of bases not matched to a gene: 8. The CDR3 has 16 residues. The CDR3 sequence is CASSPGQGTGTNVLTF. The CDR3 nucleotides are TGTGCCAGCTCACCCGGACAGGGGACCGGAACCAACGTCCTGACTTTC.

This clonotype was picked up many times. The V and J genes are TRBV20-1 and TRBJ2-7; 8 bases align to TRBD1. The CDR3 has 15 amino acids. Germline lookup yields CDR1 DFQATT and CDR2 SNEGSKA (reference sequence). The trim removed 3 bases at V and 2 bases at J, leaving 9 bases unmatched. The CDR3 is CSASASGTGTYEQYF. CDR3 in DNA: TGCAGTGCTAGCGCATCCGGGACAGGTACCTACGAGCAGTACTTC.

This clonotype was seen more than once but under ten times. The chain has TRBV3-1 and TRBJ2-1; the match to TRBD1 covers 9 bases. The CDR3 is 17 residues long. In germline, CDR1 is LGHDT, CDR2 YNNKEL (reference sequence). V shed 3 bases and J 5 bases; nucleotides not matched to a gene: 11. The CDR3 DNA sequence: TGTGCCAGCAGCCATCCCCTTACAGGGGGCTTAAACAATGAGCAGTTCTTC. Its translation is CASSHPLTGGLNNEQFF.

This chain uses TRBV14 with TRBJ1-2; 10 nucleotides match TRBD1. Trimming cost V 3 bases and J 5 bases; bases outside gene matches: 3. Germline CDR1 reads SGHDN; CDR2 reads FVKESK. CDR3 length: 14 residues. This CDR3 reads CASSHDRGLYGYTF. Here the CDR3 DNA reads TGTGCCAGCAGCCATGACAGGGGGCTTTATGGCTACACCTTC.

As for this clonotype: This may be a read error, as it is one base from a much larger clone. V and J are TRBV12-3 or TRBV12-4 and TRBJ1-2; D is ambiguous. V lost 9 bases and J lost 2, with 10 bases in between. This CDR3 has 12 residues. DNA for the CDR3: TGTGCCAGAGGAGCCAGGAACTATGGCTACACCTTC. It encodes CARGARNYGYTF.

This rearrangement joins TRBV10-3 to TRBJ2-1, with D possibly matching TRBD2 (6 bases). The CDR3 is made up of 15 amino acids. Between the trimmed V and J ends, which lost 6 bases and 5 bases, there was a span of 17 bases. Germline assignment: CDR1 ENHRY and CDR2 SYGVKD. The CDR3: CAIREALGGNNEQFF. The CDR3 nucleotides read TGTGCCATCAGGGAGGCTCTTGGGGGGAACAATGAGCAGTTCTTC.

This chain uses TRBV19 with TRBJ2-3; D is unresolved. The CDR3 runs 15 residues. Germline values: CDR1 LNHDA, CDR2 SQIVND (reference sequence). The V end was cut by 3 bases, the J end by 2 bases, with 12 bases between. The CDR3 DNA sequence: TGTGCCAGTAGTATGACCTCCTCGTACACAGATACGCAGTATTTT. Encoded protein: CASSMTSSYTDTQYF. The complete variable domain, with remaining parts taken from reference TRBV19 and TRBJ2-3, reads DGGITQSPKYLFRKEGQNVTLSCEQNLNHDAMYWYRQDPGQGLRLIYYSQIVNDFQKGDIAEGYSVSREKKESFPLTVTSAQKNPTAFYLCASSMTSSYTDTQYFGPGTRLTVL.

This clonotype was seen a handful of times. The chain uses TRBV10-3 and TRBJ1-1; tentative D call: TRBD1 (6 bases). Trimming left V 5 bases short and J 0 bases short, with 16 bases between. Germline V gene data show CDR1 as ENHRY and CDR2 as SYGVKD. This CDR3 has 16 residues. The DNA for the CDR3 is TGTGCCATCAGTCGGGCGGGGGGCGCGGTGAACACTGAAGCTTTCTTT. The encoded protein is CAISRAGGAVNTEAFF.

This clonotype was observed many times. The chain recombines TRBV18 with TRBJ2-7; TRBD1 matches 9 bases. There are 13 residues in the CDR3. V lost 6 bases and J lost 6; bases outside the gene matches: 6. CDR1 and CDR2 from the germline V gene are KGHSH and LQKENI. CDR3 DNA: TGTGCCAGCTCGACCCGGGACAGGGCCGAGCAGTACTTC. It codes for CASSTRDRAEQYF.

The rearrangement links TRBV6-2 or TRBV6-3 to TRBJ2-7, with D perhaps matching TRBD1 (6 bases). CDR3 size: 14 residues. Germline lookup yields CDR1 MNHEY and CDR2 SVGEGT. Trimming took off 6 bases at V and 3 bases at J, with 15 bases between the two ends. The CDR3 loop reads CASSKQGYGYEQYF. The CDR3 DNA is TGTGCCAGCAGCAAACAGGGATATGGCTACGAGCAGTACTTC.

This clonotype was counted only a few times. CDR3 loop: CASGSPGADTEAFF. Here the CDR3 DNA reads TGTGCCAGCGGGTCCCCGGGGGCGGACACTGAAGCTTTCTTT. This chain joins TRBV7-9 and TRBJ1-1; the D gene is possibly TRBD1 (6 bases). The V gene lost 8 bases and the J gene lost 3 bases, with 16 bases spanning the gap. This CDR3 is built from 14 residues. Germline lookup yields CDR1 SEHNR and CDR2 FQNEAQ (reference sequence).

This clonotype was picked up many times. The chain couples TRBV6-5 to TRBJ1-2; weak D call: TRBD1 (5 bases). CDR1 is MNHEY and CDR2 is SVGAGI in the germline V gene. The CDR3 has 15 residues. Trimming pared 2 bases from V and 0 bases from J, leaving 10 bases between. The CDR3 nucleotides read TGTGCCAGCAGTTACAAGTGGGGCTCTAACTATGGCTACACCTTC. It codes for CASSYKWGSNYGYTF.

Worth noting for this clonotype: Being one base from a much bigger clone, this may be a read error. The V call is TRBV29-1, the J call TRBJ2-1; 9 bases line up with TRBD2. The CDR3 has 14 residues. Germline V gene lookup returns CDR1 SQVTM and CDR2 ANQGSEA. Germline trimming cut 8 bases from V and 9 bases from J; bases unmatched to any gene: 14. In nucleotides, the CDR3 is TGCAGCACCCGGTCTAGCGGGGACCCGGGTGAGCAGTTCTTC. It codes for CSTRSSGDPGEQFF.